This T cell receptor (beta chain) was sequenced for a study of shared clonotypes between healthy human individuals. Study context: CD4 naive and memory got three plates each, CD8 naive two, CD8 memory one.

Looked up from germline, CDR1 is PRHDT and CDR2 is FYEKMQ (reference sequence). V dropped 5 bases and J dropped 6 bases, with 20 bases sitting between them. This CDR3 spans 15 amino acids. Turning to this clone: The antigen is unknown.

Selected positively for CCR7 and CD45RO-negative, naive CD8 cells excluded terminally differentiated effector memory CD45RA+ cells. Findings and limits, study-wide: Among donors, the sharing of clonotypes was expected to be influenced by sequencing depth.

In the authors' methods: With immunoSEQ giving junction-only sequences and no quality scores, filtering differed. Profiling relied on immunoSEQ multiplex PCR, and the TCRdb table lists in-frame clones only, not all of them. V and J calls and clone size are copied from that table; D and trimming were computed from the DNA. Of some 2.1 million clones in the sample, approximately 92% were seen once. This TCR was recovered from a man aged 18 to 30 in good health. Some clones in this sample may be carry-over from other donors' samples. Sequencing input: naive CD8+ T cells from PBMCs. V usage is TRBV13 and J usage is TRBJ2-7; D ambiguous. This CDR3 reads CASSNTGLQPLEQYF. Written as DNA, the CDR3 is TGTGCCAGCAGCAATACCGGGCTCCAACCCCTCGAGCAGTACTTC. The entire variable domain, with the rest obtained from reference TRBV13 and TRBJ2-7, is as follows: AAGVIQSPRHLIKEKRETATLKCYPIPRHDTVYWYQQGPGQDPQFLISFYEKMQSDKGSIPDRFSAQQFSDYHSELNMSSLELGDSALYFCASSNTGLQPLEQYFGPGTRLTVT.